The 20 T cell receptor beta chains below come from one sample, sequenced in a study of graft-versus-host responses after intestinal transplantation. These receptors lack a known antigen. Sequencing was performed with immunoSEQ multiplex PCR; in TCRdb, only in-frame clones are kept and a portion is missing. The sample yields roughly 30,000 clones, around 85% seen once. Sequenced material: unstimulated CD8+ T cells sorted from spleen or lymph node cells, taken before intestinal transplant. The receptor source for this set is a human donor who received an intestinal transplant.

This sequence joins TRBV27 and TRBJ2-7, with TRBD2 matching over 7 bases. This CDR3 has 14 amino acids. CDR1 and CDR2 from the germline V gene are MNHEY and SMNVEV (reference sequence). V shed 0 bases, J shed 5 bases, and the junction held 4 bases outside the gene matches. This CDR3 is CASSLSTSINEQYF. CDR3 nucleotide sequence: TGTGCCAGCAGTTTATCGACTAGCATCAACGAGCAGTACTTC.

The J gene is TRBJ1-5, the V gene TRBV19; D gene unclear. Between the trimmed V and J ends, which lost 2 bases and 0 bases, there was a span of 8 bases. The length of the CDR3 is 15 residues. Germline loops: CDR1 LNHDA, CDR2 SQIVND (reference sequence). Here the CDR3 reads CASSILALSNQPQHF. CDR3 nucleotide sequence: TGTGCCAGTAGTATATTAGCCCTTAGCAATCAGCCCCAGCATTTT.

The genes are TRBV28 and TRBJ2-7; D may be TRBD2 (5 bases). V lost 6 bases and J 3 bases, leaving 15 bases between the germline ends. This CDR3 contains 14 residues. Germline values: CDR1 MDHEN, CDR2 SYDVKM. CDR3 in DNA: TGTGCCAGCAGCAATCAGGCGGACTTCTACGAGCAGTACTTC. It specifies CASSNQADFYEQYF.

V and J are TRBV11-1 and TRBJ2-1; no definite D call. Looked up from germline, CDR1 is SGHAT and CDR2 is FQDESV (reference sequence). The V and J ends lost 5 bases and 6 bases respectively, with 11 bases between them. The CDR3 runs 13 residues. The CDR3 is CASSHPYSNEQFF. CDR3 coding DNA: TGTGCCAGCAGCCACCCCTATTCCAATGAGCAGTTCTTC. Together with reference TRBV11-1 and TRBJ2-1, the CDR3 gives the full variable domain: EAEVAQSPRYKITEKSQAVAFWCDPISGHATLYWYRQILGQGPELLVQFQDESVVDDSQLPKDRFSAERLKGVDSTLKIQPAELGDSAMYLCASSHPYSNEQFFGPGTRLTVL.

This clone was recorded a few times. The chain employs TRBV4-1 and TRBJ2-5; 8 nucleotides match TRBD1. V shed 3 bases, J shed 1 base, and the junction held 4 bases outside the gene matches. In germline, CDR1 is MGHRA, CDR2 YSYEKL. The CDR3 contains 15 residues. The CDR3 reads CASSQAGTGQETQYF. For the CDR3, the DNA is TGCGCCAGCAGCCAGGCGGGGACAGGCCAAGAGACCCAGTACTTC.

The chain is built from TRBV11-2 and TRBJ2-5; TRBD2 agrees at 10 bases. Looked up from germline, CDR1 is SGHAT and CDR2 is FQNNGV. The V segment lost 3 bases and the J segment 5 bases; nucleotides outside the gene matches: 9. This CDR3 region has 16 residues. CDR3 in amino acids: CASSFTSGGAEETQYF. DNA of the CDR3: TGTGCCAGCAGCTTCACCAGCGGGGGGGCGGAGGAGACCCAGTACTTC.

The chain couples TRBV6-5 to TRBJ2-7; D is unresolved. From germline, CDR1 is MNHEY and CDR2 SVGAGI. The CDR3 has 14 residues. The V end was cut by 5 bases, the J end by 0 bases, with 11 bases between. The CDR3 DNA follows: TGTGCCAGCAGTCTCCGGGTTCTCTCCTACGAGCAGTACTTC. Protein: CASSLRVLSYEQYF.

CDR3 sequence reads: CASSQPPHNYQETQYF. The DNA of the CDR3 is TGTGCCAGCAGCCAACCTCCCCACAATTACCAAGAGACCCAGTACTTC. The chain employs TRBV28 and TRBJ2-5; D remains ambiguous. V lost 6 bases, J lost 0 bases, and 17 bases lay in between. From germline, CDR1 is MDHEN and CDR2 SYDVKM. The CDR3 consists of 16 residues.

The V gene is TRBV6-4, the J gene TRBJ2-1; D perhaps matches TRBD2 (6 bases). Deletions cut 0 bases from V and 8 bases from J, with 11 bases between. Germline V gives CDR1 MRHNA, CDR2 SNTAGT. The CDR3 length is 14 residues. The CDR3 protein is CASSDSWRGHEQFF. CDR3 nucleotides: TGTGCCAGCAGTGACTCTTGGAGGGGCCATGAGCAGTTCTTC.

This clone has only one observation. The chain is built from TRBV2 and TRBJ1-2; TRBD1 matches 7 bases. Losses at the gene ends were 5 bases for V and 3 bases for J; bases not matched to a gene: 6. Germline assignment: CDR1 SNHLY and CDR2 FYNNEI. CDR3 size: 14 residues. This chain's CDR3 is CASSTGVRYYGYTF. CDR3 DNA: TGTGCCAGCAGTACAGGGGTTCGTTACTATGGCTACACCTTC.

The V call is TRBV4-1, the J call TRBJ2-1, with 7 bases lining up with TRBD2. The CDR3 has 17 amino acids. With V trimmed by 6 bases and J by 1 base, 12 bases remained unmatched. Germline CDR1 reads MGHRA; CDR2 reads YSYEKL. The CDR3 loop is CASSRLVGRSSYNEQFF. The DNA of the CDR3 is TGCGCCAGCAGTCGACTAGTCGGGAGGAGTTCCTACAATGAGCAGTTCTTC.

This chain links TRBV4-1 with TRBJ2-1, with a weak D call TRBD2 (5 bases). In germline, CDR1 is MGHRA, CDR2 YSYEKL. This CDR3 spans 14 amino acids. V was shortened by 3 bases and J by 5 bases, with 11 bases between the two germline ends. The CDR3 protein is CASSQRAFNNEQFF. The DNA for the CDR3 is TGCGCCAGCAGCCAGAGGGCCTTCAACAATGAGCAGTTCTTC.

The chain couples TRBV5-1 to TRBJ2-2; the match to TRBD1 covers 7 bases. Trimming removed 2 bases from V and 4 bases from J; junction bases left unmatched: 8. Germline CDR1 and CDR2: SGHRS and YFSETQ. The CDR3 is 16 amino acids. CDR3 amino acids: CASSLRQGEVTGELFF. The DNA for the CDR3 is TGCGCCAGCAGCTTACGACAGGGCGAGGTCACCGGGGAGCTGTTTTTT.

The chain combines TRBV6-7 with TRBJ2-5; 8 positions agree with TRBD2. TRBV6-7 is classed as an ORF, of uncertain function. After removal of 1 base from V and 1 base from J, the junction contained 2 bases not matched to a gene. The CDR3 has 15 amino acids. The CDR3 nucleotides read TGTGCCAGCAGTTACTTGCGGGGGGCCCAAGAGACCCAGTACTTC. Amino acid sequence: CASSYLRGAQETQYF.

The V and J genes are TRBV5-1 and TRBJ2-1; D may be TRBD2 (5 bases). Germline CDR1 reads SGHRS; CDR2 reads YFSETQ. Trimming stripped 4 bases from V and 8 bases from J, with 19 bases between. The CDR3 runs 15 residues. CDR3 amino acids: CASSPGFGRLYEQFF. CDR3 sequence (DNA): TGCGCCAGCAGCCCGGGGTTTGGGCGACTCTATGAGCAGTTCTTC.

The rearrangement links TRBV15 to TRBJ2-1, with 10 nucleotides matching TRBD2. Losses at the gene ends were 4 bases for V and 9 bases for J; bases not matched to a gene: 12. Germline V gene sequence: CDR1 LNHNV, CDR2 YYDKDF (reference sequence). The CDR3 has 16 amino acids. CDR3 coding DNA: TGTGCCACCAGCACTCGAGGAGCGGGGGGGGAGGTTGAGCAGTTCTTC. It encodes CATSTRGAGGEVEQFF.

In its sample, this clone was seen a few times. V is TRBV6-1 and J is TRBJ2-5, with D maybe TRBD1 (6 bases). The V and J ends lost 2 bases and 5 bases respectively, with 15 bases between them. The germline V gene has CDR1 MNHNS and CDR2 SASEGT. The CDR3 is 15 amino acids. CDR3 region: CASSELGDTRETQYF. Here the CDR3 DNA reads TGTGCCAGCAGTGAATTGGGGGACACCAGGGAGACCCAGTACTTC.

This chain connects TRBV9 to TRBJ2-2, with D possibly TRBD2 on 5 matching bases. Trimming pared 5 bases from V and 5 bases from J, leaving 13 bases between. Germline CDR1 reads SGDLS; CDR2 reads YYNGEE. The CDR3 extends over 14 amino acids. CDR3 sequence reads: CASSSWEITGELFF. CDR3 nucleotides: TGTGCCAGCAGTTCGTGGGAGATTACCGGGGAGCTGTTTTTT.

The CDR3 region has the DNA TGTGCCAGTAGAGGGACAGGGGACCCCCTCCAATCTGATGAGCAGTTCTTC. Amino acid sequence: CASRGTGDPLQSDEQFF. The rearrangement uses TRBV19 and TRBJ2-1; 10 nucleotides line up with TRBD1. Germline V gives CDR1 LNHDA, CDR2 SQIVND (reference sequence). CDR3 length: 17 amino acids. V lost 6 bases, J lost 8 bases, and 16 bases stayed unmatched. Using reference TRBV19 and TRBJ2-1 for the parts outside the CDR3, the full variable domain is DGGITQSPKYLFRKEGQNVTLSCEQNLNHDAMYWYRQDPGQGLRLIYYSQIVNDFQKGDIAEGYSVSREKKESFPLTVTSAQKNPTAFYLCASRGTGDPLQSDEQFFGPGTRLTVL.

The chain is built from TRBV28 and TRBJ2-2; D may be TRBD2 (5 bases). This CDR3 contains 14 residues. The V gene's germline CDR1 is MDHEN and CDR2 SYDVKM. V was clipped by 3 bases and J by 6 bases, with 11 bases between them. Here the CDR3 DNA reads TGTGCCAGCAGTTTCATCACGAGGGCCGGGGAGCTGTTTTTT. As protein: CASSFITRAGELFF.